This T cell receptor (beta chain) was observed in a study of Ad26.COV2.S vaccination and SARS-CoV-2 variants. Study-level information: COV1001, an Ad26.COV2.S trial, supplied this vaccine-arm donor. Participants got Ad26.COV2.S intramuscularly, once or twice 56 days apart. Study outcomes and limitations: Possible underestimation of total T cell responses by the TCR breadth and depth analyses was noted. Comparability of non-spike TCR breadth was observed across vaccine and placebo recipients.

Treatment in this sample: 15 to 20 received Ad26.COV2.S at low or high dose, single or two shots; 5 received placebo; per-sample allocation not given. All samples were drawn on day 63, counting from the first vaccine or placebo injection. From germline, CDR1 is SGHRS and CDR2 YFSETQ. With 1 base clipped from V and 7 bases from J, the junction kept 5 bases outside the gene matches. The CDR3 has 15 amino acids. In the case of this clone: Its antigen is still unknown.

TCRdb's copy holds only in-frame clones and misses some; the assay was immunoSEQ multiplex PCR. In the table there are approximately 480,000 clones, roughly 89% of which are singletons. This clonotype was sampled from a person aged 18-65 years who received the Ad26.COV2.S COVID-19 vaccine or a placebo. The chain employs TRBV5-1 and TRBJ2-1; 10 nucleotides line up with TRBD2. The material sequenced was peripheral blood, taken in a trial of Ad26.COV2.S vaccine versus placebo. The CDR3 coding sequence is TGCGCCAGCAGCTTGAGGAGCGGGAGGGATAATGAGCAGTTCTTC. This translates into CASSLRSGRDNEQFF.